These 27 T cell receptor beta chains came from one sample sequenced in a study of OX40 agonist ivuxolimab in advanced cancers. Clones were sequenced by immunoSEQ multiplex PCR, and TCRdb holds only the in-frame ones, with some missing. The table records under 60,000 clones, 85% to 90% of them present only once. The specimen comprised CD4+ or CD8+ T cells sorted from blood, sampled in a trial of the OX40 agonist ivuxolimab. These receptors originate from an adult with an advanced solid tumor such as melanoma, head and neck, liver or kidney cancer.

The CDR3, as DNA: TGTGCCAGCAGCCTACAGGGAGGCAATCAGCCCCAGCATTTT. It codes for CASSLQGGNQPQHF. The rearrangement uses TRBV7-6 and TRBJ1-5; D perhaps matches TRBD1 (6 bases). The V end was cut by 5 bases, the J end by 2 bases, with 10 bases between. There are 14 residues in the CDR3. The germline V gene has CDR1 SGHVS and CDR2 FNYEAQ.

This clone was detected only once. This chain links TRBV5-6 with TRBJ2-3, with D perhaps being TRBD1 or TRBD2 (6 bases each). The CDR3 length is 16 residues. Germline CDR1 is SGHDT and CDR2 is YYEEEE. The ends were cut back, 1 base at V and 0 bases at J, with 12 bases in the middle. This chain's CDR3 is CASSLLGGGSTDTQYF. CDR3 in DNA: TGTGCCAGCAGCTTGTTAGGGGGAGGCAGCACAGATACGCAGTATTTT.

The V and J genes are TRBV18 and TRBJ2-7, with D perhaps assigned TRBD1 or TRBD2 (5 bases each). The V gene's germline CDR1 is KGHSH and CDR2 LQKENI. The CDR3 is 15 amino acids. Trimming shortened V by 6 bases and J by 2 bases, and 17 bases separated the two germline ends. CDR3 loop: CASSPGPTPPYEQYF. DNA of the CDR3: TGTGCCAGCTCTCCGGGACCGACCCCCCCCTACGAGCAGTACTTC.

This clone showed up just once. V gene TRBV20-1 combines with J gene TRBJ2-3, with 9 positions matching TRBD2. The CDR3 consists of 11 residues. Per germline, CDR1 DFQATT and CDR2 SNEGSKA (reference sequence). V lost 5 bases and J lost 6; bases outside the gene matches: 0. The CDR3, as DNA: TGCAGTGCTCTAGCGGGGGATACGCAGTATTTT. Encoded protein: CSALAGDTQYF.

This rearrangement joins TRBV5-4 to TRBJ2-7; the match to TRBD2 covers 9 bases. The CDR3 is made up of 17 amino acids. CDR1 and CDR2 (germline): SGHNT, YYREEE (reference sequence). V shed 0 bases and J 5 bases; nucleotides not matched to a gene: 12. The CDR3 nucleotides are TGTGCCAGCAGCTTGGGCGGTAGTAGCGGGAGAATCCACGAGCAGTACTTC. Protein sequence: CASSLGGSSGRIHEQYF.

The chain carries TRBV5-1 and TRBJ2-5; TRBD1 agrees at 8 bases. V trimming: 2 bases; J trimming: 5 bases; junction bases outside the gene matches: 8. The CDR3 is 15 amino acids. Germline loops: CDR1 SGHRS, CDR2 YFSETQ. The CDR3 coding sequence is TGCGCCAGCAGCTTACTGACAGGGGCCGGGGAGACCCAGTACTTC. Translated, it gives CASSLLTGAGETQYF.

V and J are TRBV28 and TRBJ2-7; D is perhaps TRBD1 (6 bases). The CDR3 is made up of 15 amino acids. V lost 5 bases to trimming and J lost 0 bases, with 14 bases between them. Germline lookup yields CDR1 MDHEN and CDR2 SYDVKM. As DNA, the CDR3 is TGTGCCAGCAGTCCCCGCCAGACAGGCTCCTACGAGCAGTACTTC. Amino acid sequence: CASSPRQTGSYEQYF.

V is TRBV4-2 and J is TRBJ1-5; D gene unclear. The CDR3 totals 15 residues. The ends were cut back, 0 bases at V and 7 bases at J, with 13 bases in the middle. Germline values: CDR1 LGHNA, CDR2 YNFKEQ. The CDR3 reads CASSQETALYQPQHF. CDR3 DNA: TGTGCCAGCAGCCAAGAGACGGCCCTTTACCAGCCCCAGCATTTT.

The CDR3 reads CASSTPGTSGRSQETQYF. The DNA of the CDR3 is TGCGCCAGCTCCACCCCCGGGACTAGCGGGAGGTCCCAAGAGACCCAGTACTTC. This sequence joins TRBV5-1 and TRBJ2-5, with 15 bases that match TRBD2. This CDR3 contains 18 residues. In germline, CDR1 is SGHRS, CDR2 YFSETQ. V lost 7 bases, J lost 1 base, and 11 bases stayed unmatched.

Notes on this clone: The same CDR3 is also encoded by other DNA sequences in this sample. The J gene is TRBJ2-5, the V gene TRBV7-2; D unclear. Germline CDR1 SGHTA, CDR2 FQGNSA. V lost 2 bases and J lost 5, with 3 bases in between. The CDR3 has 11 residues. CDR3 nucleotide sequence: TGTGCCAGCAGCTTATCGGAGACCCAGTACTTC. It translates to CASSLSETQYF.

The chain links TRBV7-9 to TRBJ2-7, with D perhaps matching TRBD2 (5 bases). Between the trimmed V and J ends, which lost 6 bases and 3 bases, there was a span of 15 bases. The CDR3 totals 14 residues. Germline assignment: CDR1 SEHNR and CDR2 FQNEAQ (reference sequence). CDR3 nucleotide sequence: TGTGCCAGCAGGGCCTCCGGGGAAAACTACGAGCAGTACTTC. Its translation: CASRASGENYEQYF.

This clone is a singleton in its sample. This chain uses TRBV29-1 with TRBJ2-3; possibly TRBD1 or TRBD2 for D (7 bases each). The V end was cut by 6 bases, the J end by 2 bases, with 12 bases between. The CDR3 runs 13 residues. Germline V gene lookup returns CDR1 SQVTM and CDR2 ANQGSEA. The CDR3 DNA sequence: TGCAGCGTGACAGGGAGGGCCACAGATACGCAGTATTTT. This sequence encodes CSVTGRATDTQYF.

DNA of the CDR3: TGTGCCAGCAGCTCCTCCGGGGCCACCGGGGAGCTGTTTTTT. Protein: CASSSSGATGELFF. The chain recombines TRBV7-9 with TRBJ2-2, with D possibly being TRBD1 or TRBD2 (5 bases each). Germline V gives CDR1 SEHNR, CDR2 FQNEAQ (reference sequence). V lost 4 bases to trimming and J lost 4 bases, with 10 bases between them. The CDR3 runs 14 residues.

V usage is TRBV6-5 and J usage is TRBJ1-1; D possibly corresponds to TRBD1 (5 bases). The CDR3 extends over 13 amino acids. Trimming took 2 bases from V and 3 from J, leaving 7 bases between them. The germline gives CDR1 MNHEY, CDR2 SVGAGI. In DNA form, the CDR3 reads TGTGCCAGCAGTTACCGGGGGTACACTGAAGCTTTCTTT. It translates to CASSYRGYTEAFF.

This rearrangement joins TRBV4-3 to TRBJ2-2; possibly TRBD2 for D (5 bases). Germline values: CDR1 LGHNA, CDR2 YSLEER. The CDR3 has 16 amino acids. V was shortened by 1 base and J by 3 bases, with 12 bases between the two germline ends. The CDR3 region is CASSQGSAEDTGELFF. The CDR3 DNA sequence: TGCGCCAGCAGCCAAGGATCAGCGGAAGACACCGGGGAGCTGTTTTTT.

The rearrangement links TRBV15 to TRBJ2-2; 8 bases are a match to TRBD2. Germline CDR1 is LNHNV and CDR2 is YYDKDF (reference sequence). This CDR3 region has 17 residues. Trimming removed 1 base from V and 4 bases from J; junction bases left unmatched: 8. CDR3 residues: CATSRAPGGPVTGELFF. The CDR3 DNA follows: TGTGCCACCAGCAGAGCGCCGGGAGGGCCAGTCACCGGGGAGCTGTTTTTT.

Comments on this clone: Different DNA sequences within this sample yield the same CDR3. The chain carries TRBV6-1 and TRBJ2-3; tentatively, D is TRBD2 (5 bases). This CDR3 region has 15 residues. Looked up from germline, CDR1 is MNHNS and CDR2 is SASEGT. Trimming left V 3 bases short and J 2 bases short, with 12 bases between. CDR3 in amino acids: CASSDAAGLTDTQYF. CDR3 DNA: TGTGCCAGCAGTGATGCGGCGGGCCTCACAGATACGCAGTATTTT.

The V call is TRBV5-4, the J call TRBJ2-5; 9 bases match TRBD1. This CDR3 has 14 amino acids. The ends lost 3 bases at V and 5 bases at J; junction bases unmatched: 5. The V gene's germline CDR1 is SGHNT and CDR2 YYREEE (reference sequence). The CDR3 DNA is TGTGCCAGCAGCTCCGGGACAGGGCGGGAGACCCAGTACTTC. Translation gives CASSSGTGRETQYF.

This chain links TRBV7-9 with TRBJ2-2; D remains ambiguous. Germline CDR1 SEHNR, CDR2 FQNEAQ (reference sequence). Trimming cost V 1 base and J 1 base, with 4 bases left between them. This CDR3 has 14 residues. CDR3 coding DNA: TGTGCCAGCAGCTTAGGACAGAACACCGGGGAGCTGTTTTTT. Protein product: CASSLGQNTGELFF.

V gene TRBV6-1 combines with J gene TRBJ2-1; TRBD1 is a possible D gene (6 bases). The germline gives CDR1 MNHNS, CDR2 SASEGT. The CDR3 is made up of 18 amino acids. V lost 4 bases to trimming and J lost 0 bases, with 19 bases between them. CDR3 coding DNA: TGTGCCAGCAGTGTTAAATCCGGGACATTGAGCTCCTACAATGAGCAGTTCTTC. Encoded protein: CASSVKSGTLSSYNEQFF.

V usage is TRBV7-8 and J usage is TRBJ2-1, with 16 nucleotides matching TRBD2. V was clipped by 5 bases and J by 7 bases; unmatched bases: 5. The V gene's germline CDR1 is SGHVS and CDR2 FQNEAQ. The CDR3 runs to 16 residues. The CDR3 DNA is TGTGCCAGCAGCCCGGGACTAGCGGGAGGGCGGAATGAGCAGTTCTTC. Encoded protein: CASSPGLAGGRNEQFF.

V is TRBV28 and J is TRBJ2-2; D gene ambiguous. The ends were cut back, 2 bases at V and 5 bases at J, with 3 bases in the middle. Germline V gene lookup returns CDR1 MDHEN and CDR2 SYDVKM. The CDR3 spans 12 residues. CDR3 DNA sequence: TGTGCCAGCAGTTTACTTACCGGGGAGCTGTTTTTT. Its translation is CASSLLTGELFF. The full variable domain, rest sourced from reference TRBV28 and TRBJ2-2, is DVKVTQSSRYLVKRTGEKVFLECVQDMDHENMFWYRQDPGLGLRLIYFSYDVKMKEKGDIPEGYSVSREKKERFSLILESASTNQTSMYLCASSLLTGELFFGEGSRLTVL.

The chain joins TRBV7-2 to TRBJ2-5, with D uncertain. Germline V gene sequence: CDR1 SGHTA, CDR2 FQGNSA. With 2 bases removed from V and 5 bases from J, the gap between germline ends came to 12 bases. This CDR3 comprises 14 residues. The CDR3 sequence is CASSLTTVRETQYF. The CDR3 DNA reads as TGTGCCAGCAGCTTAACAACAGTAAGGGAGACCCAGTACTTC. Together with reference TRBV7-2 and TRBJ2-5, the CDR3 gives the full variable domain: GAGVSQSPSNKVTEKGKDVELRCDPISGHTALYWYRQSLGQGLEFLIYFQGNSAPDKSGLPSDRFSAERTGGSVSTLTIQRTQQEDSAVYLCASSLTTVRETQYFGPGTRLLVL.

This chain joins TRBV28 and TRBJ2-1; D is perhaps TRBD1 or TRBD2 (5 bases each). CDR1 and CDR2 from the germline V gene are MDHEN and SYDVKM. The CDR3 consists of 12 residues. V dropped 4 bases and J dropped 4 bases, with 5 bases sitting between them. The CDR3 DNA reads as TGTGCCAGCAGTTGGGGGTACAATGAGCAGTTCTTC. It is translated as CASSWGYNEQFF.

The chain recombines TRBV27 with TRBJ2-1, with D possibly TRBD1 on 6 matching bases. The length of the CDR3 is 13 residues. V lost 7 bases and J 3 bases, leaving 10 bases between the germline ends. Germline assignment: CDR1 MNHEY and CDR2 SMNVEV (reference sequence). The CDR3 region has the DNA TGTGCCAGCACCGACAGGTACTACAATGAGCAGTTCTTC. This translates into CASTDRYYNEQFF.

This sequence joins TRBV12-5 and TRBJ1-1; possibly TRBD1 for D (5 bases). Trimming removed 0 bases from V and 4 bases from J, with 18 bases in between. CDR1 and CDR2 (germline): LGHNT, FRNRAP. The CDR3 loop spans 17 amino acids. The CDR3 region has the DNA TGTGCTAGTGGTTTGGTAATCGCCCCAGGGATGTGCACTGAAGCTTTCTTT. This encodes CASGLVIAPGMCTEAFF.

This clone appeared a single time. The rearrangement links TRBV19 to TRBJ2-5; D call uncertain. The CDR3 has 15 amino acids. Germline V CDR1 and CDR2: LNHDA, SQIVND (reference sequence). V dropped 5 bases and J dropped 1 base, with 14 bases sitting between them. The CDR3 DNA reads as TGTGCCAGTAGTGTCCGGGCATCTATCCAAGAGACCCAGTACTTC. This gives the protein CASSVRASIQETQYF.